A selection of T cell receptor beta chains follows, all from one sample in a study of T cell responses to AZD1222 COVID-19 vaccine. Sequencing was performed with immunoSEQ multiplex PCR; in TCRdb, only in-frame clones are kept and a portion is missing. This sample has around 100,000 clones, with approximately 83% found just once. Sequencing used peripheral blood, obtained on day 0 of AZD1222 vaccination. The receptor set was obtained from an adult in good health. Each CDR3 is given with its conserved first and last residue. D genes are given only for firm matches. Clone size is shown for a subset of rows, as once, few, many or a class of expanded clone.

abundance: -; d_gene: TRBD1; j_gene: TRBJ1-4; v_gene: TRBV10-3; CDR3nt: TGTGCCATCAGCACCGGGACAGGGGGCGGTATGACTAATGAAAAACTGTTTTTT; CDR3aa: CAISTGTGGGMTNEKLFF
abundance: -; d_gene: -; j_gene: TRBJ1-2; v_gene: TRBV27; CDR3nt: TGTGCCAGCAGCCAGAACCGGGACGGTGAACTGTGGGACTTC; CDR3aa: CASSQNRDGELWDF
abundance: -; d_gene: -; j_gene: TRBJ2-2; v_gene: TRBV27; CDR3nt: TGTGCCAGCAGACGATCTACGCTTAGGGAGCTGTTTTTT; CDR3aa: CASRRSTLRELFF
abundance: -; d_gene: -; j_gene: TRBJ1-4; v_gene: TRBV28; CDR3nt: TGTGCCAGCAGTTTACCCGACGGGGGCGACGGTGAAAAACTGTTTTTT; CDR3aa: CASSLPDGGDGEKLFF
abundance: -; d_gene: -; j_gene: TRBJ1-5; v_gene: TRBV27; CDR3nt: TGTGCCAGCAGTTGGGAGTTACATCAGCCCCAGCATTTT; CDR3aa: CASSWELHQPQHF
abundance: -; d_gene: TRBD1; j_gene: TRBJ1-5; v_gene: TRBV19; CDR3nt: TGTGCCAGTAGCCAGGGGGTGGGGGATCAGCCCCAGCATTTT; CDR3aa: CASSQGVGDQPQHF
abundance: once; d_gene: -; j_gene: TRBJ2-7; v_gene: TRBV11-3; CDR3nt: TGTGCCAGCAGCTCCCTTTTTGGTAACGAGCAGTACTTC; CDR3aa: CASSSLFGNEQYF
abundance: -; d_gene: -; j_gene: TRBJ2-3; v_gene: TRBV11-3; CDR3nt: TGTGCCAGCAGCTTTGGGCGGGGGCCTCATACGCAGTATTTT; CDR3aa: CASSFGRGPHTQYF
abundance: -; d_gene: -; j_gene: TRBJ2-3; v_gene: TRBV4-2; CDR3nt: TGTGCCAGCAGCCCGCTCAAGGACCCCGCCACAGATACGCAGTATTTT; CDR3aa: CASSPLKDPATDTQYF
abundance: few; d_gene: TRBD1; j_gene: TRBJ1-2; v_gene: TRBV2; CDR3nt: TGTGCCAGCAGGGGACAGATAAACTATGGCTACACCTTC; CDR3aa: CASRGQINYGYTF
abundance: -; d_gene: -; j_gene: TRBJ1-6; v_gene: TRBV21-1; CDR3nt: TGTGCCAGCAGCAGAAGGGGGAGCAGGAGCAATTCACCCCTCCACTTT; CDR3aa: CASSRRGSRSNSPLHF
abundance: -; d_gene: -; j_gene: TRBJ2-7; v_gene: TRBV29-1; CDR3nt: TGCAGCGTTGAACCAGGGACCCTTAACAAGCAGTACTTC; CDR3aa: CSVEPGTLNKQYF
abundance: -; d_gene: TRBD1; j_gene: TRBJ2-2; v_gene: TRBV7-2; CDR3nt: TGTGCCAGCAGTCGACAGGGACCGAACACCGGGGAGCTGTTTTTT; CDR3aa: CASSRQGPNTGELFF
abundance: -; d_gene: TRBD1; j_gene: TRBJ2-5; v_gene: TRBV7-3; CDR3nt: TGTGCCAGCAGCTTGGGACAGGTGATCCAAGAGACCCAGTACTTC; CDR3aa: CASSLGQVIQETQYF
abundance: few; d_gene: TRBD1; j_gene: TRBJ1-4; v_gene: TRBV6-5; CDR3nt: TGTGCCAGCAAGGCCGACAGGGAAGTTTATGAAAAACTGTTTTTT; CDR3aa: CASKADREVYEKLFF
abundance: -; d_gene: TRBD2; j_gene: TRBJ2-7; v_gene: TRBV9; CDR3nt: TGTGCCAGCAGCGTAAGCCTTGAGGCTAGCGGGTACGAGCAGTACTTC; CDR3aa: CASSVSLEASGYEQYF
abundance: -; d_gene: -; j_gene: TRBJ1-6; v_gene: TRBV4-1; CDR3nt: TGCGCCAGCAGCTCGGGGGAGGGGGTCCTCTATAATTCACCCCTCCACTTT; CDR3aa: CASSSGEGVLYNSPLHF
abundance: -; d_gene: -; j_gene: TRBJ1-3; v_gene: TRBV7-5; CDR3nt: TGTGCCAGAAGCTTAACAGGAACTTCTGGAAACACCATATATTTT; CDR3aa: CARSLTGTSGNTIYF
abundance: -; d_gene: -; j_gene: TRBJ1-1; v_gene: TRBV14; CDR3nt: TGTGCCAGCAGCCAAGGGCGGGTGCCCGCGCCTTTCTTT; CDR3aa: CASSQGRVPAPFF
abundance: -; d_gene: -; j_gene: TRBJ1-2; v_gene: TRBV19; CDR3nt: TGTGCCAGTAGCTTAACCGGAGGGGAAAGAACCCATGGCTACACCTTC; CDR3aa: CASSLTGGERTHGYTF
abundance: -; d_gene: -; j_gene: TRBJ1-5; v_gene: TRBV28; CDR3nt: TGTGCCAGCGAACGCCTGACAGGTACCCTCAATCAGCCCCAGCATTTT; CDR3aa: CASERLTGTLNQPQHF
abundance: -; d_gene: TRBD1; j_gene: TRBJ1-5; v_gene: TRBV2; CDR3nt: TGTGCCAGCAGGGGGACAGGGGTTAGCAATCAGCCCCAGCATTTT; CDR3aa: CASRGTGVSNQPQHF
abundance: -; d_gene: TRBD1; j_gene: TRBJ1-1; v_gene: TRBV28; CDR3nt: TGTGCCAGCAGTCAAAGACAGGGTTGGGCTTTCTTT; CDR3aa: CASSQRQGWAFF
abundance: -; d_gene: -; j_gene: TRBJ2-7; v_gene: TRBV9; CDR3nt: TGTGCCAGCAGCGTAGAGGGGAGTCGTTCCTACGAGCAGTACTTC; CDR3aa: CASSVEGSRSYEQYF
abundance: -; d_gene: TRBD2; j_gene: TRBJ2-3; v_gene: TRBV9; CDR3nt: TGTGCCAGCAGGCGGGAGGGAGCAGATACGCAGTATTTT; CDR3aa: CASRREGADTQYF
abundance: few; d_gene: -; j_gene: TRBJ1-2; v_gene: TRBV18; CDR3nt: TGTGCCAGCTCCCGGGGCGAAGGGCCCTATGGCTACACCTTC; CDR3aa: CASSRGEGPYGYTF
abundance: -; d_gene: -; j_gene: TRBJ2-7; v_gene: TRBV6-5; CDR3nt: TGTGCCAGCATTTTCTACGGACGGAGTAATAACGAGCAGTACTTC; CDR3aa: CASIFYGRSNNEQYF